This T cell receptor beta chain was observed in a study of cytomegalovirus exposure and HLA in healthy donors. Background on the study: Ancestry clustering placed about 80% of several hundred genotyped donors in the Caucasian-associated cluster. Study findings and constraints: Earlier analysis yielded a pattern in which most TCR beta V segments were productive about 87% or about 30% of the time.

Concerning this clone itself: Its cognate antigen is unknown.

The PCR was carried out with 60 Vbeta primers and 13 Jbeta primers. Sequenced by immunoSEQ multiplex PCR; TCRdb stores in-frame clones only, minus some. The sample has 130,000 or so clones; 82% are singletons. This CDR3 region has 16 residues. The V end was cut by 7 bases, the J end by 0 bases, with 18 bases between. CDR1 is LNHDA and CDR2 is SQIVND in the germline V gene (reference sequence). Sample: PBMCs. The chain couples TRBV19 to TRBJ1-2; no firm D call. The receptor's source is a woman aged 45-60 years in good health and CMV-seropositive. The CDR3 DNA is TGTGCCAGTACCAGGCTTTTGAGGGTAACTAACTATGGCTACACCTTC. Amino acids: CASTRLLRVTNYGYTF.